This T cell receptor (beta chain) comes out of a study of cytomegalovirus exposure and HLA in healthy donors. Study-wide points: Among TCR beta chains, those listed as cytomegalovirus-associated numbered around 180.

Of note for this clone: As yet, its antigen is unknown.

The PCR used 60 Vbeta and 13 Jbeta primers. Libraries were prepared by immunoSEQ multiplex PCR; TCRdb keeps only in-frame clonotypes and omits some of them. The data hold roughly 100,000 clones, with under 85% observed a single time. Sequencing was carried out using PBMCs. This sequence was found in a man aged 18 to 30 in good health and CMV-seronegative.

CDR3 DNA: TGCGCCAGCAGCCCAACCGGCGCCGGGACAGGACCTAACACTGAAGCTTTCTTT. Protein sequence: CASSPTGAGTGPNTEAFF. The chain joins TRBV4-1 to TRBJ1-1; 8 bases match TRBD1. Germline CDR1 reads MGHRA; CDR2 reads YSYEKL. The CDR3 is 18 residues long. With V trimmed by 4 bases and J by 2 bases, 15 bases remained unmatched.